This TCR beta chain is drawn from a study of blood T cells in healthy people across ages (dated by TCRdb to 2013 to 2016). In the study overall: In model experiments, template switching captured roughly one uniquely barcoded TCR beta cDNA molecule for every two T cells. To track age-related changes in TCR beta repertoire diversity, the study relied on deep sequencing normalized with unique cDNA molecular identifiers. Four age groups were formed from the donors: young (average approximately 15 years), middle-aged (approximately 41), aged (roughly 58) and long-lived (around 80). To avoid experimental bias, donors of different ages were distributed randomly across sequencing lanes. Two additional independent replicas of 1 million unique cDNA reads from the same blood draw were analyzed for two donors (one aged 18 to 29 and one aged 80 or older). Overall results and qualifications from the work: As age increased, observed TCR beta diversity per million T cells dropped in a roughly linear way, and a significant reduction was already evident by age roughly 40. Bulk unsorted PBMC profiling prevented conclusive comparison of naive and antigen-experienced compartments. Estimates of total diversity from one million sequenced T cells were regarded as lower bounds and underestimates. The long-lived group showed more naive CD4+ T cells, fewer expanded clones and increased TCR diversity than the aged group, suggesting age selection. Donor CMV infection status was unknown, potentially confounding age-related changes in expanded clonotypes. There was a strong correlation between observed TCR beta diversity and the percentage of naive T cells measured by flow cytometry.

Libraries were made using 5' RACE. Sequencing instrument: Illumina HiSeq 2500. A second roughly 6 to 12 cycle PCR used a sample-barcoded 5' primer and a J-beta primer mix. Each TCR beta cDNA molecule received a unique molecular identifier from a template-switch 5' adaptor carrying 12 random nucleotides. Each sample yielded at least 3 million CDR3-containing paired-end reads. The Mint cDNA synthesis kit, primed by a TRBC-specific oligonucleotide, was used to synthesize first-strand cDNA from all RNA. Following uracil-DNA glycosylase treatment, a first 18-cycle PCR with universal primers M1SS and BC2_uni_R was performed on all cDNA. Turning to the authors' computational methods: Normalization of each sample was performed by random selection of 1 million high-quality reads, each carrying a distinct molecular identifier. Reads sharing molecular identifiers were discarded rather than binned into consensus sequences. MiTCR, with a Q25 quality threshold and the strictest error-elimination algorithm, was used for CDR3 identification, clonotype clustering and error correction. A nonparametric unseen species model with Euler transformation was used to estimate lower-bound total TCR beta diversity. TCRdb redid the processing of the public reads, applying fastp at Q25 and MiXCR, and retained in-frame beta chains. A single entry per CDR3 protein holds the most common genes and DNA from its merged rows. The V and J calls reflect TCRdb's pipeline rather than the authors' work. The sample table shows about a million distinct CDR3 sequences, and 45% to 60% are seen once. Around a fifth of the sample lies in the top ten.

About this clonotype itself: The antigen this receptor binds is unknown. Base qualities are not at hand, and no much larger clone is one base apart.

The approximately 40 donors, aged about 6 to 100 years, were systemically healthy Caucasian individuals from Russia. Each donor gave ten milliliters of peripheral blood, drawn into EDTA-treated Vacutainer tubes. Ficoll-Paque density-gradient centrifugation was used to isolate PBMCs, with at least 7 million obtained per sample. Total RNA, at least 5 micrograms per sample, was extracted from PBMCs with Trizol reagent. For every donor, flow cytometry on a PBMC aliquot measured the percentage of naive CD45RAhigh/CD27high T cells. Input material: blood. The TCR sequence derives from a woman aged 55-70 years in good health.

This receptor carries the CDR3 CSTRGPLALEQYF. DNA sequence: TGCAGTACCCGAGGGCCTCTAGCCTTAGAGCAGTACTTC. In this chain, TRBV20-1 is recombined with TRBJ2-5, with a tentative D gene TRBD2 over 5 matching bases. The germline V gene (reference sequence) specifies DFQATT as CDR1 and SNEGSKA as CDR2. The CDR3 spans 13 residues, from the cysteine through the phenylalanine. Only CDR3 DNA remains: 39 bases, in frame from the first base. A distance of 24 bases separates the germline ends of V and J, which lose 8 bases and 11 bases respectively.